This is a list of T cell receptor beta chains from one sample in a study of blood T cell repertoires in COVID-19. Using immunoSEQ multiplex PCR, the repertoire was profiled, and TCRdb retains in-frame clones only, with some absent. The sample shows 300,000 to 350,000 clones, about 91% of them seen only once. What was sequenced was peripheral blood. The receptors here all came from a man between 25 and 39 years old with COVID-19, enrolled during active disease. The CDR3 runs from the conserved cysteine through the conserved F or W. A D gene is named only where the DNA matches it firmly. Size is stated for part of the rows, as once, few or many counts, or as a class when the clone is expanded.

TRBD2	NA	TRBJ2-1	15	TRBV28	TGTGCCAGCAGTTTAGCGGGAGGGCCCCGTGATGAGCAGTTCTTC	CASSLAGGPRDEQFF
NA	NA	TRBJ2-1	16	TRBV18	TGTGCCAGCTCACCAACTCGACAGAGCTCCTACAATGAGCAGTTCTTC	CASSPTRQSSYNEQFF
NA	NA	TRBJ2-2	12	TRBV10-3	TGTGCCACGAAAAGGACAGACGGGGAGCTGTTTTTT	CATKRTDGELFF
TRBD1	NA	TRBJ1-2	16	TRBV11-3	TGTGCCAGCAGCTTAGGTGGAACAGGGGACAATTGGGGCTACACCTTC	CASSLGGTGDNWGYTF
TRBD2	NA	TRBJ2-3	19	TRBV9	TGTGCCAGCAGCACGACTAGCGGGAGGGCCGTCAGGGATACAGATACGCAGTATTTT	CASSTTSGRAVRDTDTQYF
TRBD2	NA	TRBJ2-1	15	TRBV3-1/TRBV3-2	TGTGCCAGCAGCCAAACGGGGGGGGGTTACAATGAGCAGTTCTTC	CASSQTGGGYNEQFF
TRBD1	NA	TRBJ2-1	15	TRBV7-9	TGTGCCAGCCGTATACCGGGACAGGGTACCAATGAGCAGTTCTTC	CASRIPGQGTNEQFF
TRBD1	NA	TRBJ1-2	15	TRBV7-6	TGTGCCAGCAGCCGAGTCCCGGGACAGTCCTATGGCTACACCTTC	CASSRVPGQSYGYTF
TRBD2	NA	TRBJ2-7	18	TRBV5-1	TGCGCCAGCAGCCTGGGGGGGGTACCTAGCGGGAGTAAGAACGAGCAGTACTTC	CASSLGGVPSGSKNEQYF
NA	once	TRBJ1-1	14	TRBV9	TGTGCCAGCAGTCCCTTCGGCAGGGGAACTGAAGCTTTCTTT	CASSPFGRGTEAFF
NA	NA	TRBJ2-1	15	TRBV4-2	TGTGCCAGCAGCCACGCTTCTAGCGTCTACAATGAGCAGTTCTTC	CASSHASSVYNEQFF
TRBD1	NA	TRBJ2-1	16	TRBV7-9	TGTGCCAGCAGTTTACCTCAGGGGGCTATCGCTAGTGAGCAGTTCTTC	CASSLPQGAIASEQFF
TRBD1	NA	TRBJ2-7	14	TRBV28	TGTGCCAGCGGTGCGACAGGGGGCGAGTACGAGCAGTACTTC	CASGATGGEYEQYF
NA	NA	TRBJ1-1	14	TRBV7-2	TGTGCCAGCAGCTTCGACAAATCTTACACTGAAGCTTTCTTT	CASSFDKSYTEAFF
TRBD1	NA	TRBJ1-6	18	TRBV7-3	TGTGCCAGCAGCTTAACGGCTCGGGCAGGGGGATATAATTCACCCCTCCACTTT	CASSLTARAGGYNSPLHF
TRBD2	NA	TRBJ2-2	18	TRBV4-3	TGCGCCAGCAGCCAAGAGGCTAGCGGGGTGATACTAACCGGGGAGCTGTTTTTT	CASSQEASGVILTGELFF
TRBD1	NA	TRBJ2-2	16	TRBV11-3	TGTGCCAGCAGCCCCCGACAGGGGGGTAACACCGGGGAGCTGTTTTTT	CASSPRQGGNTGELFF
NA	NA	TRBJ2-3	16	TRBV5-1	TGCGCCAGCAGCCCGTGGGCTTCGGGACTGTCAGATACGCAGTATTTT	CASSPWASGLSDTQYF
TRBD2	NA	TRBJ2-2	14	TRBV2	TGTGCCACCAGACTAGCGGCGAACACCGGGGAGCTGTTTTTT	CATRLAANTGELFF
NA	NA	TRBJ2-3	15	TRBV5-4	TGTGCCAGCAGCTTGGACGGTACTGGCACAGATACGCAGTATTTT	CASSLDGTGTDTQYF
NA	NA	TRBJ1-1	12	TRBV11-1	TGTGCCAGCAGCATGTACAGGGATGAAGCTTTCTTT	CASSMYRDEAFF
TRBD1	NA	TRBJ1-3	17	TRBV5-5	TGTGCCAGCAGCTCAGGGGGACGGGGAGTCTCTGGAAACACCATATATTTT	CASSSGGRGVSGNTIYF
TRBD1	NA	TRBJ2-1	14	TRBV19	TGTGCCAGTAGAAAGGGGGCCGGGTACAATGAGCAGTTCTTC	CASRKGAGYNEQFF
TRBD2	NA	TRBJ2-1	15	TRBV10-3	TGTGCCATCAGCGCCTTAGCGGGCCCCGGCCATGAGCAGTTCTTC	CAISALAGPGHEQFF
NA	once	TRBJ1-1	17	TRBV7-2	TGTGCCAGCAGCTTAGAGGGCAGGGGAATTTGGAACACTGAAGCTTTCTTT	CASSLEGRGIWNTEAFF